This TCR beta chain was captured by sequencing in a study of OX40 agonist ivuxolimab in advanced cancers. Looking at the study overall: Prior therapy, whether anti-PD-1, anti-PD-L1 or anti-CTLA-4, was allowed, and roughly 44% had some.

The CDR3 consists of 18 residues. The V gene end was trimmed by 6 bases and the J gene end by 0 bases; junction bases not matched to a gene: 11. Germline V gene sequence: CDR1 ENHRY, CDR2 SYGVKD. TCRdb's table, derived via immunoSEQ multiplex PCR, lists solely in-frame clones and lacks some. The sample holds 15,000 to 20,000 clones, approximately 79% seen once. Study observations and caveats: At 0.1 to 3.0 mg/kg, clonal expansion of CD4+ and CD8+ blood T cells had occurred by week 6.

As for this clone: The antigen remains unidentified.

Any history of autoimmune disease or systemic immunosuppression disqualified patients. This chain uses TRBV10-3 with TRBJ2-5; 12 bases match TRBD1. The origin of this receptor is an adult with an advanced solid tumor such as melanoma, head and neck, liver or kidney cancer. The material was CD4+ or CD8+ T cells sorted from blood, obtained in a trial of the OX40 agonist ivuxolimab. As DNA, the CDR3 is TGTGCCATCAGACCCGGGACAGGGGGCAGGAAGGACCAAGAGACCCAGTACTTC. The encoded protein is CAIRPGTGGRKDQETQYF.